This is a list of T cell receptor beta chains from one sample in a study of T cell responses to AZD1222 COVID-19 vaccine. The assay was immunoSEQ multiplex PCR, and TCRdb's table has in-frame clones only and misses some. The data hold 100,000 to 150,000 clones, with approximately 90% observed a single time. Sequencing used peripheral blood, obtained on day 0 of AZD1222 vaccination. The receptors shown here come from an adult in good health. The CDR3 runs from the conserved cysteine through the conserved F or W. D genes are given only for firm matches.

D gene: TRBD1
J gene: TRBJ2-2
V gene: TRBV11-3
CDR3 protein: CASSVRDRANTGELFF
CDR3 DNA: TGTGCCAGCAGCGTCCGGGACAGGGCAAACACCGGGGAGCTGTTTTTT

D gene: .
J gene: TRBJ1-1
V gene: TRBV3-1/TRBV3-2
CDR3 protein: CASSQEGFYTEAFF
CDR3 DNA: TGTGCCAGCAGCCAAGAAGGGTTTTACACTGAAGCTTTCTTT

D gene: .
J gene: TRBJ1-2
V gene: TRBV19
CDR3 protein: CASRIGGLDYTF
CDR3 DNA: TGTGCCAGTAGAATCGGGGGTCTTGACTACACCTTC

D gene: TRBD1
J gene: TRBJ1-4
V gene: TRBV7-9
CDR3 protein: CASSYRDRATNEKLFF
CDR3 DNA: TGTGCCAGCAGCTACCGGGACAGAGCAACTAATGAAAAACTGTTTTTT

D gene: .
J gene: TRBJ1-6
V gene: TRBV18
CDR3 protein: CASSPWSYSPLHF
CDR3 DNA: TGTGCCAGCTCACCGTGGTCTTATTCACCCCTCCACTTT

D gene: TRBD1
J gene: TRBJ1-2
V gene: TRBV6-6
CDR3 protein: CASSYSRDRGRHGYTF
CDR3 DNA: TGTGCCAGCAGTTACTCAAGGGACAGGGGGCGTCATGGCTACACCTTC

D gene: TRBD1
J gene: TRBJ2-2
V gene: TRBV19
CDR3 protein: CASRQSGTGATGELFF
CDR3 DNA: TGTGCCAGTAGGCAATCCGGGACAGGGGCCACCGGGGAGCTGTTTTTT

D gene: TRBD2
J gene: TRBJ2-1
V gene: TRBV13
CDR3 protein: CASSLVAGGPNEQFF
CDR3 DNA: TGTGCCAGCAGCTTAGTAGCGGGGGGGCCGAATGAGCAGTTCTTC

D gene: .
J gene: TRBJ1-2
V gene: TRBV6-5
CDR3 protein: CASSQSRAHGYTF
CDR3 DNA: TGTGCCAGCAGTCAGTCCAGGGCCCATGGCTACACCTTC

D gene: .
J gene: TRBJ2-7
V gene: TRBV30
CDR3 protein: CAWTVGTVTYEQYF
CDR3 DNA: TGTGCCTGGACCGTCGGGACGGTGACCTACGAGCAGTACTTC

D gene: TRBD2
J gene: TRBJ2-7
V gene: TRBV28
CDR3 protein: CASSPTSGGTYEQYF
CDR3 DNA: TGTGCCAGCAGCCCGACTAGCGGGGGGACCTACGAGCAGTACTTC

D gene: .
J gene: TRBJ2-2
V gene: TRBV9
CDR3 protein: CASQGPGNTGELFF
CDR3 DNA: TGTGCCTCACAGGGACCAGGGAACACCGGGGAGCTGTTTTTT

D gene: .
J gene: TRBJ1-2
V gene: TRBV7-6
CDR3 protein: CASSSVSTLDIANYGYTF
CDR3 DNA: TGTGCCAGCAGCTCCGTCAGCACATTGGACATAGCTAACTATGGCTACACCTTC

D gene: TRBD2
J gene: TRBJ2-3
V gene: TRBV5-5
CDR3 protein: CASSSGLAGVDTQYF
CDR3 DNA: TGTGCCAGCAGCTCGGGACTAGCGGGGGTAGATACGCAGTATTTT